This entry lists 10 T cell receptor beta chains sequenced from one sample in a study of OX40 agonist ivuxolimab in advanced cancers. Clones were sequenced by immunoSEQ multiplex PCR, and TCRdb holds only the in-frame ones, with some missing. The repertoire holds 70,000 to 95,000 clones, with about 90% as singletons. Sample: CD4+ or CD8+ T cells sorted from blood, taken in a trial of the OX40 agonist ivuxolimab. The receptors derive from an adult with an advanced solid tumor such as melanoma, head and neck, liver or kidney cancer.

CDR3 sequence (DNA): TGTGCCATCAAACGATTGACAGGGGACACTGAAGCTTTCTTT. It codes for CAIKRLTGDTEAFF. The rearrangement uses TRBV10-3 and TRBJ1-1; 8 nucleotides match TRBD1. Germline loops: CDR1 ENHRY, CDR2 SYGVKD. Unmatched junction bases numbered 7, after V lost 7 bases and J lost 3 bases. This CDR3 has 14 residues.

The chain is built from TRBV6-6 and TRBJ2-3; D gene uncertain. Germline CDR1 and CDR2: MNHNY and SVGAGI (reference sequence). V lost 0 bases and J 2 bases, leaving 6 bases between the germline ends. This CDR3 has 14 amino acids. DNA of the CDR3: TGTGCCAGCAGTTACTCGGATGTCACAGATACGCAGTATTTT. Its protein is CASSYSDVTDTQYF.

The chain recombines TRBV6-1 with TRBJ1-6; possibly TRBD1 for D (6 bases). CDR1 and CDR2 from the germline V gene are MNHNS and SASEGT. The CDR3 runs to 14 residues. Trimming stripped 4 bases from V and 7 bases from J, with 11 bases between. The CDR3 sequence: CASSGSGGNSPLHF. CDR3 bases: TGTGCCAGCAGTGGGTCGGGGGGCAATTCACCCCTCCACTTT.

The J gene is TRBJ2-2, the V gene TRBV11-3; 9 bases are a match to TRBD1. The V segment lost 5 bases and the J segment 0 bases; nucleotides outside the gene matches: 7. In germline, CDR1 is SGHNT, CDR2 YENEEA. This CDR3 has 17 residues. The CDR3: CASSRPGQGTNTGELFF. The CDR3 region has the DNA TGTGCCAGCAGCCGCCCCGGACAGGGGACGAACACCGGGGAGCTGTTTTTT. Full variable domain (remainder filled in from reference TRBV11-3 and TRBJ2-2): EAGVVQSPRYKIIEKKQPVAFWCNPISGHNTLYWYLQNLGQGPELLIRYENEEAVDDSQLPKDRFSAERLKGVDSTLKIQPAELGDSAVYLCASSRPGQGTNTGELFFGEGSRLTVL.

This clone was observed a few times. The chain combines TRBV6-5 with TRBJ1-4; the D gene is possibly TRBD1 (6 bases). This CDR3 contains 14 residues. Per germline, CDR1 MNHEY and CDR2 SVGAGI. Trimming took 3 bases from V and 8 from J, leaving 13 bases between them. CDR3 bases: TGTGCCAGCAGTTATCAGACAGGAGGGGAAAAACTGTTTTTT. Amino acids: CASSYQTGGEKLFF.

V gene TRBV21-1 combines with J gene TRBJ2-5; the table's D call, TRBD1, has no DNA check behind it. TRBV21-1 is designated a pseudogene. This CDR3 region has 14 residues. This chain's CDR3 is CASSKLGRGKTQYF. CDR3 bases: TGTGCCAGCAGCAAATTGGGCAGGGGAAAGACCCAGTACTTC.

This clone has only a few counts. This chain links TRBV15 with TRBJ2-5; 7 bases are shared with TRBD2. From germline, CDR1 is LNHNV and CDR2 YYDKDF (reference sequence). The CDR3 is 15 amino acids. The J segment lost 5 bases and the V segment lost 4 bases, leaving 10 bases of the junction unmatched. The CDR3 is CATSMQRGGLETQYF. The CDR3 DNA follows: TGTGCCACCAGCATGCAAAGGGGAGGGCTTGAGACCCAGTACTTC.

This rearrangement joins TRBV6-5 to TRBJ1-2; D is ambiguous. Germline loops: CDR1 MNHEY, CDR2 SVGAGI. V was cut by 4 bases and J by 2 bases, with 8 bases left in between. There are 13 residues in the CDR3. CDR3 sequence: CASSLSENYGYTF. The DNA of the CDR3 is TGTGCCAGCAGTTTATCAGAGAACTATGGCTACACCTTC.

J is TRBJ1-5 and V is TRBV19; D remains ambiguous. This CDR3 is 12 amino acids long. In germline, CDR1 is LNHDA, CDR2 SQIVND (reference sequence). V lost 7 bases and J lost 9, with 13 bases in between. The chain's CDR3 is CASMSGRWPQHF. The CDR3 nucleotides are TGTGCCAGTATGTCAGGCCGATGGCCCCAGCATTTT.

The chain employs TRBV6-1 and TRBJ2-1; D may be TRBD2 (6 bases). There are 14 residues in the CDR3. Germline-derived CDR1 and CDR2 are MNHNS and SASEGT. The V gene lost 2 bases and the J gene lost 6 bases, with 11 bases spanning the gap. The CDR3 DNA reads TGTGCCAGCAGTGAAACGGAGGGGTCCAATGAGCAGTTCTTC. It codes for CASSETEGSNEQFF.